This TCR beta chain was documented in a study of OX40 agonist ivuxolimab in advanced cancers. Study summary: Intravenous ivuxolimab was administered to patients every 2 weeks at 0.01 to 10 mg/kg. Those enrolled were approximately 78% male, with a mean age of 60 years and ages from roughly 23 to 80.

This clone was recorded only once. Germline V gives CDR1 LGHNA, CDR2 YSLEER. The CDR3 extends over 14 amino acids. V dropped 5 bases and J dropped 7 bases, with 15 bases sitting between them. Assay: immunoSEQ multiplex PCR; the TCRdb copy retains only in-frame clones and omits some. Here the sample spans about 80,000 clones, about four fifths being singletons. Drawing of blood for sampling happened at baseline, at cycle 4 day 1, and at cycle 7 day 1. This TCR was recovered from an adult with an advanced solid tumor such as melanoma, head and neck, liver or kidney cancer. The material was CD4+ or CD8+ T cells sorted from blood, obtained in a trial of the OX40 agonist ivuxolimab. This chain connects TRBV4-3 to TRBJ1-5; weak D call: TRBD1 (5 bases). This CDR3 is CASSGGLAGQPQHF. The CDR3 bases are TGCGCCAGCAGCGGGGGACTTGCAGGGCAGCCCCAGCATTTT.